This T cell receptor (beta chain) stems from a study of shared clonotypes between healthy human individuals (dated by TCRdb to 2020 to 2021). Concerning the study at large: The cohort comprised two women and a few men aged 18 to 49 years. Per donor, leukapheresis produced somewhere between about 0.94 and 9.5 billion PBMCs. To increase sequencing depth and limit assay-specific biases, different laboratories used diverse techniques to prepare libraries and sequence TCR repertoires. To estimate repertoire size and how much clonotypes are shared between individuals, the study performed deep sequencing of blood TCR repertoires from about five healthy adults. For each donor, three plates each were used for CD4 naive and CD4 memory, two plates were used for CD8 naive, and one plate was used for CD8 memory.

Using the deep immunoSEQ assay, multiplex PCR amplified TCR CDR3 regions from genomic DNA. Genomic DNA extracted from each cell subset was distributed evenly over all wells of several immunoSEQ 96-well plates, and each plate served as one replicate. For sorted subsets, around 200 ng genomic DNA, equal to about 30,000 T cell genomes, was loaded into each replicate PCR. Purified libraries were measured with a Qubit 3.0 fluorometer, size-checked on a Bioanalyzer 2100, and measured again with the KAPA Library Quantification kit. A separate single-read 150-cycle Illumina NextSeq 550 flow cell was used to sequence each immunoSEQ 96-well plate. On the authors' methods: Because only junctional sequences without quality scores were contained in the immunoSEQ output, filtering matching that applied to full-length reads could not be performed. To assign V/J genes and CDR3, sequences were annotated using PyIR, a Python wrapper for IgBLAST v1.9, with IMGT germline references. Any read was removed if the V/J assignment was weak (E-value above 1e-6), the CDR3 was missing, or the read contained stop codons, out-of-frame junctions, or ambiguous translated residues. V3J clonotypes were defined as sequences sharing the same inferred V gene, J gene, and CDR3 amino acid sequence. To compute the percentage overlap between repertoires, the number of shared unique clonotypes was divided by the size of the smaller repertoire. RTK rarefaction, the Chao1 estimator, and Recon v2.1 estimates of unobserved clonotypes were used to assess repertoire richness. Generation probabilities for all TCRbeta clonotypes obtained by the gDNA method from a handful of donors were computed using OLGA. TCRdb re-hosts the immuneACCESS table, in-frame sequences only. Its copies lack some clones; in the studies checked, an unresolved V gene accounts for under half of them, and the cause for the rest is not known. Clone size and the V and J calls come from that table; the DNA yielded D and trimming. This sample gives roughly 590,000 clones in total; roughly 95% of them show up just once. The leading ten clones occupy 0.09% to 0.13% of the sample.

Broader findings and caveats from the paper: Pairwise subsampling led to the expectation that sequencing depth would affect the degree of clonotype sharing among donors. Only blood was sampled, and tissue TCR repertoires likely differ from those in blood. Rarefaction of sorted-subset datasets indicated incomplete sequencing despite the large sequencing depth. The small number of donors limited the genetic and exposure-history diversity represented. Sharing across a few donors was observed for approximately 5% of naive CD4, about 3.2% of naive CD8, 2.3% of memory CD4, and around 0.4% of memory CD8 clonotypes. Estimated clonotype richness was generally larger for naive than for memory subsets. Compared with non-shared clonotypes, the clonotypes found in all four sorted-subset donors had higher generation probabilities.

Comment on this clone: Its antigen is not yet known. No qualities accompany the bases; no much larger clone lies one base away.

For the CD8 naive samples, CD45RO-negative cells were positively selected for CCR7, yielding a CD45RA+CCR7+ population from which TemRA cells were excluded. Healthy HIV-negative adults with no recently reported acute infections or vaccinations were included as donors. Every donor was a Caucasian adult living in Nashville, Tennessee, USA. Blood was obtained by leukapheresis, after which PBMCs were separated by Ficoll-Histopaque density gradient centrifugation and cryopreserved in liquid nitrogen vapor phase. Analytical flow cytometry was used to check the purity and quantity of each magnetically sorted T cell population. From each sorted fraction, genomic DNA was isolated and quantified by UV absorbance on a Nanodrop 2000c. Input material: naive CD8+ T cells sorted from blood. The sample's cell subset or site label is to be understood as: CD45RA+CCR7+. The sequence derives from a woman aged 25 to 45 in good health.

CDR3 sequence: CASSPGLLNSYEQYF. The nucleotides read TGTGCCAGCAGTCCAGGATTATTAAACTCCTACGAGCAGTACTTC. The chain is made from TRBV28 and TRBJ2-7, with the D gene uncertain. V and J are truncated by 5 bases and 0 bases respectively, leaving an intervening sequence of 14 bases. The germline V gene encodes CDR1 MDHEN and CDR2 SYDVKM. Measured from the cysteine to the phenylalanine, the CDR3 is 15 residues long. The only DNA kept is the CDR3, 45 bases in frame from the first base.